The clone carrying this T cell receptor (beta chain) came up once. Its matching antigen is unknown. These data are taken from a study of siplizumab effects on memory and regulatory T cells. V gave up 1 base and J gave up 6 bases, with 15 bases separating them. CDR1 SEHNR and CDR2 FQNEAQ come from the germline V gene (reference sequence). The CDR3 spans 15 residues. Study conclusions and caveats: There was no confirmation of the suppressive function of proliferating Tregs from siplizumab cultures. Naive T cells were seen as more diverse than memory cells and as major alloresponse contributors. No assignable naive or memory phenotype existed for roughly 80-97% of proliferating CD4+ or CD8+ clones. A significant reduction in alloreactive sequences traceable to unstimulated CD4+ memory cells was produced by siplizumab.

This table comes from immunoSEQ multiplex PCR, and its TCRdb copy is limited to in-frame clones, with some not included. Seen here are some 120,000 clones, about 94% observed once, and the top ten hold under 0.2%. This sequence originates from a human donor in good health. The material sequenced was non-Treg CD4+ T cells sorted from blood. This rearrangement joins TRBV7-9 to TRBJ1-2; no reliable D call. Here the CDR3 reads CASSLVGSGSDGYTF. CDR3 nucleotides: TGTGCCAGCAGCTTAGTTGGGTCAGGAAGCGATGGCTACACCTTC.